Presented here are 17 T cell receptor beta chains from one specimen sequenced in a study of response to subunit inactivated influenza vaccine (dated 2018 in TCRdb). The library relied on RT-PCR. The data were produced on an Illumina HiSeq 2500. The raw public reads went through TCRdb reprocessing: fastp at Q25, MiXCR clone calling, in-frame beta chains kept. Rows are unified per CDR3 protein, each entry keeping the most common DNA and genes. The sample table holds just under 550,000 distinct CDR3 sequences, of which 20% to 25% were seen once. The ten largest account for 2.5% to 3% of the sample. The same data also went into a second study, on T cells expressing NK-cell markers. The second publication reports: The TCR beta cDNA libraries were made using 5'RACE template switching, a step that added both a universal primer site and unique molecular identifiers.

Sequenced material: CD4+ T cells sorted from PBMCs, taken 11 to 12 days after vaccination. These receptors were taken from a man aged 50 to 59 who received an inactivated influenza vaccine. Donor details come from another sample of the same person, matched by shared clones.

The CDR3 here is CASSETLTSTDTQYF. The CDR3 nucleotides read TGCGCCAGCAGCGAAACCTTAACTAGCACAGATACGCAGTATTTT. This chain connects TRBV5-1 to TRBJ2-3; D unclear. This CDR3 comprises 15 residues. Trimming pared 4 bases from V and 0 bases from J, leaving 12 bases between. CDR1 and CDR2 (germline): SGHRS, YFSETQ. Full variable domain (rest looked up from reference TRBV5-1 and TRBJ2-3): KAGVTQTPRYLIKTRGQQVTLSCSPISGHRSVSWYQQTPGQGLQFLFEYFSETQRNKGNFPGRFSGRQFSNSRSEMNVSTLELGDSALYLCASSETLTSTDTQYFGPGTRLTVL.

This chain joins TRBV9 and TRBJ1-2; weak D call: TRBD1 (5 bases). This CDR3 contains 15 residues. V was pared by 5 bases and J by 3 bases, with 17 bases between. From germline, CDR1 is SGDLS and CDR2 YYNGEE. As DNA, the CDR3 is TGTGCCAGCAGTCGAACAATAGGGGACTACTATGGCTACACCTTC. Translated, it gives CASSRTIGDYYGYTF.

This rearrangement joins TRBV7-3 to TRBJ2-3; D is uncertain. This CDR3 region has 14 residues. Trimming removed 4 bases at V and 0 bases at J, with 8 bases between. Germline V gives CDR1 SGHTA, CDR2 FQGTGA. CDR3 region: CASSSVGSTDTQYF. CDR3 sequence (DNA): TGTGCCAGCAGCTCCGTCGGGAGCACAGATACGCAGTATTTT.

The chain uses TRBV5-1 and TRBJ2-7; 8 nucleotides agree with TRBD1. The CDR3 runs 18 residues. The germline gives CDR1 SGHRS, CDR2 YFSETQ. Germline trimming cut 3 bases from V and 2 bases from J; bases unmatched to any gene: 16. Written as DNA, the CDR3 is TGCGCCAGCAGCTCAGGACAGGGTGGCTACCAGCGGCCCTACGAGCAGTACTTC. Translated: CASSSGQGGYQRPYEQYF. Looking up the rest from reference TRBV5-1 and TRBJ2-7 gives the full variable domain: KAGVTQTPRYLIKTRGQQVTLSCSPISGHRSVSWYQQTPGQGLQFLFEYFSETQRNKGNFPGRFSGRQFSNSRSEMNVSTLELGDSALYLCASSSGQGGYQRPYEQYFGPGTRLTVT.

This clonotype appeared many times. This chain connects TRBV11-1 to TRBJ1-6; D is unresolved. The germline V gene encodes CDR1 SGHAT and CDR2 FQDESV (reference sequence). Trimming took off 5 bases at V and 10 bases at J, with 15 bases between the two ends. The CDR3 length is 14 residues. The CDR3: CASSPHATGSPLHF. CDR3 in DNA: TGTGCCAGCAGCCCCCATGCAACGGGGTCACCCCTCCACTTT. Full variable domain (rest looked up from reference TRBV11-1 and TRBJ1-6): EAEVAQSPRYKITEKSQAVAFWCDPISGHATLYWYRQILGQGPELLVQFQDESVVDDSQLPKDRFSAERLKGVDSTLKIQPAELGDSAMYLCASSPHATGSPLHFGNGTRLTVT.

The chain links TRBV15 to TRBJ1-2; D is possibly TRBD1 (5 bases). The germline gives CDR1 LNHNV, CDR2 YYDKDF (reference sequence). The CDR3 totals 16 residues. With 0 bases removed from V and 8 bases from J, the gap between germline ends came to 19 bases. This CDR3 reads CATSRDYRDVFGGYTF. Here the CDR3 DNA reads TGTGCCACCAGCAGAGATTACCGGGACGTATTCGGGGGCTACACCTTC. Full variable domain (rest looked up from reference TRBV15 and TRBJ1-2): DAMVIQNPRYQVTQFGKPVTLSCSQTLNHNVMYWYQQKSSQAPKLLFHYYDKDFNNEADTPDNFQSRRPNTSFCFLDIRSPGLGDTAMYLCATSRDYRDVFGGYTFGSGTRLTVV.

Only a few counts were recorded for this clonotype. The CDR3 DNA reads as TGTGCCAGCACTCCAGTGGGGCAGTCCTACGAGCAGTACTTC. It codes for CASTPVGQSYEQYF. The chain couples TRBV6-2 or TRBV6-3 to TRBJ2-7; tentative D call: TRBD1 (5 bases). Germline-derived CDR1 and CDR2 are MNHEY and SVGEGT. The V end was cut by 7 bases, the J end by 1 base, with 14 bases between. This CDR3 contains 14 residues.

This clonotype was counted only a few times. The genes are TRBV12-3 or TRBV12-4 and TRBJ2-2; D is perhaps TRBD1 (5 bases). Trimming cost V 3 bases and J 4 bases, with 18 bases left between them. This CDR3 region has 17 residues. The CDR3 nucleotides read TGTGCCAGCAGTTTTGGCCTGGCAGGGTTACTCACCGGGGAGCTGTTTTTT. Amino acids: CASSFGLAGLLTGELFF.

This clonotype has just a few counts. In nucleotides, the CDR3 is TGTGCCAGCAGTGACAGGGTCTCCTACGAGCAGTACTTC. This codes for CASSDRVSYEQYF. The rearrangement links TRBV2 to TRBJ2-7; possible D gene TRBD1, 5 bases. V was clipped by 3 bases and J by 0 bases, with 6 bases between them. This CDR3 contains 13 residues. Germline CDR1 and CDR2: SNHLY and FYNNEI. The variable domain in full, completed from reference TRBV2 and TRBJ2-7, reads EPEVTQTPSHQVTQMGQEVILRCVPISNHLYFYWYRQILGQKVEFLVSFYNNEISEKSEIFDDQFSVERPDGSNFTLKIRSTKLEDSAMYFCASSDRVSYEQYFGPGTRLTVT.

In this sample, this clonotype turned up a few times. The CDR3 is CAISESSGNGEQYF. CDR3 DNA sequence: TGTGCCATCAGTGAGTCGTCCGGAAATGGCGAGCAGTACTTC. The V call is TRBV10-3, the J call TRBJ2-7; D is unresolved. Trimming took 0 bases from V and 6 from J, leaving 12 bases between them. The germline CDR1 and CDR2 sequences are ENHRY and SYGVKD. CDR3 size: 14 residues.

V usage is TRBV10-3 and J usage is TRBJ2-7; 9 bases map to TRBD2. Germline loops: CDR1 ENHRY, CDR2 SYGVKD. With 10 bases clipped from V and 4 bases from J, the junction kept 5 bases outside the gene matches. This CDR3 is built from 12 residues. CDR3 protein: CATAAGGYEQYF. The CDR3 nucleotides read TGTGCCACCGCCGCGGGAGGGTACGAGCAGTACTTC.

The rearrangement uses TRBV5-1 and TRBJ2-3, with 8 bases lining up with TRBD1. The CDR3 runs to 17 residues. Unmatched junction bases numbered 13, after V lost 6 bases and J lost 1 base. CDR1 and CDR2 from the germline V gene are SGHRS and YFSETQ. CDR3 amino acids: CASTRTGQNRGTDTQYF. The DNA for the CDR3 is TGCGCCAGCACACGGACAGGGCAGAATAGGGGCACAGATACGCAGTATTTT.

This clonotype has only a few counts. The chain has TRBV12-3 or TRBV12-4 and TRBJ2-6; tentatively, D is TRBD2 (5 bases). V gave up 7 bases and J gave up 0 bases, with 16 bases separating them. The CDR3 extends over 17 amino acids. CDR3 bases: TGTGCCAGCAACCCCCGGGGTCTTCCCTCTGGGGCCAACGTCCTGACTTTC. Translated, it gives CASNPRGLPSGANVLTF.

This clonotype was seen only a few times. The genes are TRBV20-1 and TRBJ2-3; 11 bases align to TRBD2. Germline CDR1 DFQATT, CDR2 SNEGSKA (reference sequence). The CDR3 loop spans 14 amino acids. V was clipped by 8 bases and J by 6 bases; unmatched bases: 10. The CDR3 loop is CSSDSGRVEDTQYF. The CDR3, as DNA: TGCAGTTCTGATAGCGGGAGGGTAGAGGATACGCAGTATTTT.

This clonotype was observed a few times. V is TRBV5-1 and J is TRBJ2-6; D remains ambiguous. Germline CDR1 and CDR2: SGHRS and YFSETQ. With 6 bases removed from V and 2 bases from J, the gap between germline ends came to 9 bases. CDR3 length: 14 residues. The CDR3 DNA sequence: TGCGCCAGCACCCAAGTCCCTGGGGCCAACGTCCTGACTTTC. Amino acids: CASTQVPGANVLTF. The variable domain in full, with the rest retrieved from reference TRBV5-1 and TRBJ2-6, is KAGVTQTPRYLIKTRGQQVTLSCSPISGHRSVSWYQQTPGQGLQFLFEYFSETQRNKGNFPGRFSGRQFSNSRSEMNVSTLELGDSALYLCASTQVPGANVLTFGAGSRLTVL.

This chain connects TRBV29-1 to TRBJ2-3; D could derive from TRBD1 or TRBD2 (5 bases each). Germline lookup yields CDR1 SQVTM and CDR2 ANQGSEA. V lost 4 bases, J lost 1 base, and 9 bases lay in between. The CDR3 is made up of 13 amino acids. The CDR3 loop reads CSVVRGGTDTQYF. CDR3 nucleotides: TGCAGCGTTGTTCGGGGCGGCACAGATACGCAGTATTTT.

V and J are TRBV9 and TRBJ2-7, with D maybe TRBD1 (6 bases). The CDR3 spans 14 residues. CDR1 SGDLS and CDR2 YYNGEE come from the germline V gene. Trimming took 0 bases from V and 2 from J, leaving 9 bases between them. CDR3 nucleotide sequence: TGTGCCAGCAGCGTAGATCAGGGGACCTACGAGCAGTACTTC. Encoded protein: CASSVDQGTYEQYF.